This TCR beta chain is from a study of PD-L1 blockade in urothelial cancer. Data came from immunoSEQ multiplex PCR; TCRdb stores just in-frame clones and leaves some out. The sample consists of approximately 51,000 clones, approximately 86% of them appearing once. Germline V lookup: CDR1 KGHSH, CDR2 LQKENI. CDR3 length: 15 amino acids. The V gene lost 3 bases and the J gene lost 5 bases, with 16 bases spanning the gap. The chain links TRBV18 to TRBJ1-2, with D maybe TRBD1 (5 bases). The specimen was PBMCs, collected around atezolizumab (anti-PD-L1) treatment. The clonotype originates from a man aged 55 to 70 with urothelial cancer. CDR3 nucleotide sequence: TGTGCCAGCTCACCGAGTCAGGGCGCCATATATGGCTACACCTTC. It is translated as CASSPSQGAIYGYTF.